Reported below is one T cell receptor (beta chain). No antigen is known for it. This record belongs to a study of post-analysis software for immune sequencing data. Study summary: The disease courses covered relapsing-remitting, secondary progressive and progressive-relapsing multiple sclerosis.

The CDR3 extends over 14 amino acids. Trimming took 4 bases from V and 5 from J; bases not matched to a gene: 10. Germline V lookup: CDR1 DFQATT, CDR2 SNEGSKA (reference sequence). Study outcomes and limitations: Five TRBV segments, including TRBV5-6, TRBV5-1 and TRBV20-1, were more frequent in patients than controls. Compared against controls, patients with multiple sclerosis displayed significantly lower normalized Chao1 diversity. Pronounced co-clustering by F measure was evident among identically batched samples.

The TCR beta cDNA libraries contained unique molecular identifiers. Input of about 0.95 to 11 million T cells yielded roughly 0.5 million cDNA molecules. MiXCR, run by TCRdb on the PCR reads, gives a single entry per CDR3 protein. The sample includes 600,000 to 750,000 distinct CDR3 sequences, roughly three fifths of them seen just once. The rearrangement links TRBV20-1 to TRBJ1-2, with 7 bases matching TRBD1. Sequencing input: blood. This clonotype originated in a girl aged 2 to 9 with multiple sclerosis. The CDR3 DNA is TGCAGTGCTAAAGCCCCAGGGGGAGGTTATGGCTACACCTTC. It specifies CSAKAPGGGYGYTF.